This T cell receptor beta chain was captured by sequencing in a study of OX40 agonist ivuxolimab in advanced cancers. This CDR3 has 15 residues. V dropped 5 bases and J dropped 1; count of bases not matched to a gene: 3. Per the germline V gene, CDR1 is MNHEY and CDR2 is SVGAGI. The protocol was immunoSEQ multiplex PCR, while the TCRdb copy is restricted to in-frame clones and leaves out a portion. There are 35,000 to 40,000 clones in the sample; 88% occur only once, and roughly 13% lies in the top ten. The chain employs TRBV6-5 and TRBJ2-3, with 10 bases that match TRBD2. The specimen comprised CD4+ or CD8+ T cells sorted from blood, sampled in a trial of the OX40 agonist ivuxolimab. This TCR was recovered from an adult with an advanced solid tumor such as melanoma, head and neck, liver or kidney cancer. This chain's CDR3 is CASSPLAGGTDTQYF. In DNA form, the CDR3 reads TGTGCCAGCAGTCCTCTAGCGGGGGGCACAGATACGCAGTATTTT.